The source of this T cell receptor beta chain is a study of T cell responses to AZD1222 COVID-19 vaccine. Remarks on this clone: The target antigen is unknown.

The repertoire was sequenced with immunoSEQ multiplex PCR; TCRdb's copy has only in-frame clones and lacks some. Of fewer than 120,000 clones listed, 94% are singletons. Study-level results: White British donors predominated, females outnumbered males, and clonal diversity was possibly underestimated. Mapped onto spike, vaccine-associated CD4 TCRs spanned it and were dominant at 160-218 and 743-854.

The CDR3 is made up of 14 amino acids. Trimming took off 2 bases at V and 2 bases at J, with 11 bases between the two ends. In germline, CDR1 is SGHRS, CDR2 YFSETQ. This TCR was sampled from an adult who received the AZD1222 COVID-19 vaccine. The chain employs TRBV5-1 and TRBJ2-7; D is possibly TRBD1 (5 bases). Sequences were derived from peripheral blood, sampled 28 days after the second AZD1222 dose. Here the CDR3 DNA reads TGCGCCAGCAGCTTAGCTGGACAACCCTACGAGCAGTACTTC. Translated: CASSLAGQPYEQYF.